This TCR beta chain was identified during a study of blood T cell repertoires in COVID-19. Study background: The samples span acute and convalescent COVID-19 from the United States, Italy and Spain. PBMCs, B-cell-depleted T cells, or T cells were the source of the cDNA or gDNA that made up the material.

Profiling relied on immunoSEQ multiplex PCR, and the TCRdb table lists in-frame clones only, not all of them. The sample consists of roughly 410,000 clones, approximately 87% of them appearing once. V was clipped by 0 bases and J by 8 bases, with 13 bases between them. The germline CDR1 and CDR2 sequences are LNHNV and YYDKDF (reference sequence). This CDR3 spans 14 amino acids. Seattle researchers signed up patients amid active infection and tracked them longitudinally. The chain couples TRBV15 to TRBJ1-2, with TRBD1 as a possible D gene (6 bases). This clonotype originated in a woman aged 60-75 years with COVID-19, enrolled during active disease. The material sequenced was peripheral blood. Here the CDR3 reads CATSRERGAEGYTF. The CDR3 bases are TGTGCCACCAGCAGAGAACGGGGGGCGGAAGGCTACACCTTC.